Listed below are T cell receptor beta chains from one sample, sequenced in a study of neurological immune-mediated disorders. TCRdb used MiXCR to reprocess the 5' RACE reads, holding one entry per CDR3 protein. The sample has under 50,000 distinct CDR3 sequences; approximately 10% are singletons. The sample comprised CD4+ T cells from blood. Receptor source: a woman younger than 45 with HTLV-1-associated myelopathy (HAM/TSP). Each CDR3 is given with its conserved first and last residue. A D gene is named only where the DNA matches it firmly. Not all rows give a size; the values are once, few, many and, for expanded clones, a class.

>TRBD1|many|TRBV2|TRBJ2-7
TGTGCCAGCCGCCGGACAGGGTTCTCTTACGAGCAGTACTTC
CASRRTGFSYEQYF
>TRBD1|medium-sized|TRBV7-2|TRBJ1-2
TGTGCCAGCACCGCGGGTCCGCCGACAGGGCTTCTCTATGGCTACACCTTC
CASTAGPPTGLLYGYTF
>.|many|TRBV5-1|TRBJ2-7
TGCGCCAGCAGCCCACCAGGGATGGAGTCCTACGAGCAGTACTTC
CASSPPGMESYEQYF
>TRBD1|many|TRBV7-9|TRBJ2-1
TGTGCCAGCACCCTGGGGGACAGAGACTACAATGAGCAGTTCTTC
CASTLGDRDYNEQFF
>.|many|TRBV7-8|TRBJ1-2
TGTGCCAGCAGCTTGTTGCTTACCAGGGGCCCCCGCTATGGCTACACCTTC
CASSLLLTRGPRYGYTF
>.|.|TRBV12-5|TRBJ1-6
TGTGCTAGTGGTTTGGGACCGTCATGGAATTCACCCCTCCACTTT
CASGLGPSWNSPLHF
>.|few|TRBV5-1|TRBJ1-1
TGCGCCAGCAGCTTGTCAGGCTACACTGAAGCTTTCTTT
CASSLSGYTEAFF
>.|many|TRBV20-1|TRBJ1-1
TGCAGTGTCAGTGGGGGAACTGAAGCTTTCTTT
CSVSGGTEAFF
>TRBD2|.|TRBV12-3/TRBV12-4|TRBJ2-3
TGTGCCAGCACCTCTAGCGGGGGGGTGTCAGATACAAAGTATTTT
CASTSSGGVSDTKYF
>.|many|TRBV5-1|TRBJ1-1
TGCGCCAGCAGCGTGTTGGGCACTGAAGCTTTCTTT
CASSVLGTEAFF
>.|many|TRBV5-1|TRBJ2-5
TGCGCCAGCAGCCGCTCTCAGGGGGGACAAGAGACCCAGTACTTC
CASSRSQGGQETQYF
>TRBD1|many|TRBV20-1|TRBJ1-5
TGCAGTGCTGGGAGACAGGGGGACAATCAGCCCCAGCATTTT
CSAGRQGDNQPQHF
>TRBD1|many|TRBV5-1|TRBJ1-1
TGCGCCAGCACTTTCCAGACAGGGGCGAACACTGAAGCTTTCTTT
CASTFQTGANTEAFF
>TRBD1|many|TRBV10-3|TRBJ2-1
TGTGCCATCAGTGAGGTGACAGGGTCATACAATGAGCAGTTCTTC
CAISEVTGSYNEQFF
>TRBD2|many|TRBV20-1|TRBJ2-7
TGCAGTGCCCGGACTAGCGGGGGGGCCATAACGTCCGAGCAGTACTTC
CSARTSGGAITSEQYF
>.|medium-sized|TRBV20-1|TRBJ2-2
TGCAGTGCTAGATTCAACACCGGGGAGCTGTTTTTT
CSARFNTGELFF